The clone carrying this T cell receptor beta chain has a single count. This entry comes from a study of OX40 agonist ivuxolimab in advanced cancers. Data came from immunoSEQ multiplex PCR; TCRdb stores just in-frame clones and leaves some out. The repertoire includes about 13,000 clones, around 73% of them detected once, and roughly two fifths sits in the top ten. Per germline, CDR1 SGHDT and CDR2 YYEEEE. The length of the CDR3 is 14 residues. V gave up 0 bases and J gave up 10 bases; unmatched junction bases: 7. This sequence joins TRBV5-6 and TRBJ2-1, with 7 nucleotides matching TRBD1. The sequence was obtained from an adult with an advanced solid tumor such as melanoma, head and neck, liver or kidney cancer. The sequenced sample was CD4+ or CD8+ T cells sorted from blood, obtained in a trial of the OX40 agonist ivuxolimab. The CDR3 DNA follows: TGTGCCAGCAGCTTGGGACCGAGGGGGCACGAGCAGTTCTTC. Translation: CASSLGPRGHEQFF.